This T cell receptor (beta chain) was obtained from a study of blood T cells in healthy people across ages. The germline gives CDR1 SGHTA, CDR2 FQGNSA. The ends lost 3 bases at V and 5 bases at J; junction bases unmatched: 9. The CDR3 consists of 15 residues. A second PCR, run for roughly 7 to 11 cycles, used a sample-barcoded 5' primer plus a J-beta primer mix. A single record per CDR3 protein comes from TCRdb applying MiXCR to the 5' RACE reads. In the table there are 780,000 or so distinct CDR3 sequences, just under 25% of which are singletons. The donors, healthy Caucasians from Russia, were aged about 6 to 95. In addition, the sample was reused for a study of T cells of mothers and their children. This second report adds: The authors added sample barcodes and 2-4 random nucleotides using the M1S primer of the second PCR.

This clonotype originated in a boy between 5 and 17 years old in good health. Sequencing used blood. The J gene is TRBJ2-5, the V gene TRBV7-2, with TRBD2 matching 7 bases. The CDR3 protein is CASSLTWTSWETQYF. CDR3 bases: TGTGCCAGCAGCTTGACCTGGACTAGTTGGGAGACCCAGTACTTC.